The subject of this entry is one T cell receptor beta chain. This entry is derived from a study of T cell responses to AZD1222 COVID-19 vaccine. Germline values: CDR1 MDHEN, CDR2 SYDVKM. CDR3 length equals 13 residues. The V end was cut by 6 bases, the J end by 6 bases, with 15 bases between. TCRdb's table, derived via immunoSEQ multiplex PCR, lists solely in-frame clones and lacks some. The sample shows 160,000 or so clones, around nine tenths of them seen only once. The rearrangement links TRBV28 to TRBJ2-7, with D perhaps matching TRBD1 (5 bases). The sequence was collected from an adult in good health. The specimen comprised peripheral blood, sampled on day 0 of AZD1222 vaccination. In DNA, the CDR3 is TGTGCCAGCAGCACTTCAGGGCTTCTCGAGCAGTACGTC. It is translated as CASSTSGLLEQYV.